This passage covers 19 T cell receptor beta chains from one sample sequenced in a study of blood T cells in healthy people across ages. Sample-barcoded 5' priming and a J-beta primer mix drove a second PCR of roughly 6 to 12 cycles. TCRdb recomputed calls from the 5' RACE reads with MiXCR, one row per CDR3 protein. Counted here are 550,000 to 800,000 distinct CDR3 sequences, about 32% occurring once; the ten biggest clones make up about 16%. The specimen sequenced was blood. Every receptor here comes from a woman older than 75 in good health.

A few counts support this clonotype. V gene TRBV20-1 combines with J gene TRBJ2-7, with D perhaps matching TRBD1 or TRBD2 (6 bases each). CDR1 is DFQATT and CDR2 is SNEGSKA in the germline V gene (reference sequence). The V gene lost 3 bases and the J gene lost 2 bases, with 17 bases spanning the gap. The CDR3 consists of 15 residues. In nucleotides, the CDR3 is TGCAGTGCTAGCAGGGTGGGGGGCCCAGCCTACGAGCAGTACTTC. Its translation: CSASRVGGPAYEQYF.

The J gene is TRBJ1-2, the V gene TRBV5-1; D gene uncertain. V was cut by 4 bases and J by 3 bases, with 16 bases left in between. This CDR3 is 15 amino acids long. Germline-derived CDR1 and CDR2 are SGHRS and YFSETQ. As DNA, the CDR3 is TGCGCCAGCAGCCCCGGTGGCACGGTGGACTATGGCTACACCTTC. Its translation is CASSPGGTVDYGYTF.

This clonotype was detected ten times or more. The CDR3 region is CSVRQGPYNEQFF. Written as DNA, the CDR3 is TGCAGCGTTCGACAGGGCCCCTACAATGAGCAGTTCTTC. This chain uses TRBV29-1 with TRBJ2-1, with TRBD1 identical over 7 bases. With 5 bases clipped from V and 2 bases from J, the junction kept 3 bases outside the gene matches. This CDR3 comprises 13 residues. In germline, CDR1 is SQVTM, CDR2 ANQGSEA.

This clonotype was observed once. Since a much larger clone is just one base distant, this may be a read error. This chain joins TRBV5-4 and TRBJ2-1; the match to TRBD1 covers 9 bases. The CDR3 extends over 14 amino acids. Looked up from germline, CDR1 is SGHNT and CDR2 is YYREEE (reference sequence). CDR3 bases: TGTACCAGCAGCCAACGGACAGGGGACAATGAGCAGTTCTTC. Translated, it gives CTSSQRTGDNEQFF.

The sample holds many counts of this clonotype. CDR3 in amino acids: CASSVREGAGTDTQYF. CDR3 in DNA: TGTGCCAGCAGCGTAAGAGAGGGGGCTGGTACAGATACGCAGTATTTT. V usage is TRBV9 and J usage is TRBJ2-3, with 7 positions matching TRBD1. V lost 1 base to trimming and J lost 3 bases; unmatched junction nucleotides: 8. This CDR3 region has 16 residues. The germline V gene encodes CDR1 SGDLS and CDR2 YYNGEE.

In its sample, this clonotype was seen a few times. The J gene is TRBJ1-5, the V gene TRBV12-3 or TRBV12-4; a possible D gene is TRBD1 (5 bases). V was cut by 6 bases and J by 6 bases, with 18 bases left in between. The CDR3 has 15 amino acids. Here the CDR3 reads CASSSSGSQSQPQHF. As DNA, the CDR3 is TGTGCCAGCAGCTCCTCAGGGTCTCAGAGTCAGCCCCAGCATTTT.

The chain employs TRBV5-1 and TRBJ1-1, with TRBD1 as a possible D gene (5 bases). This CDR3 is built from 14 residues. CDR1 and CDR2 (germline): SGHRS, YFSETQ. V shed 4 bases and J shed 3 bases, with 13 bases lying between them. The CDR3 bases are TGCGCCAGCAGCCCTTACGGGGGGGACACTGAAGCTTTCTTT. This sequence encodes CASSPYGGDTEAFF.

This clonotype was found many times. The chain carries TRBV20-1 and TRBJ2-7; the match to TRBD1 covers 7 bases. J lost 1 base, V lost 4 bases, and 10 bases had no gene match. Germline V gene lookup returns CDR1 DFQATT and CDR2 SNEGSKA (reference sequence). This CDR3 contains 15 residues. For the CDR3, the DNA is TGCAGTGCTAACGATTCAGGGGGAAGGTCCTACGAGCAGTACTTC. Protein: CSANDSGGRSYEQYF.

Only one count was recorded for this clonotype. This may stem from a read error, because a much larger clone lies one nucleotide away. This rearrangement joins TRBV6-1 to TRBJ1-6, with TRBD1 as a possible D gene (5 bases). Germline loops: CDR1 MNHNS, CDR2 SASEGT. V was shortened by 3 bases and J by 18 bases, with 21 bases between the two germline ends. The CDR3 spans 14 residues. CDR3 DNA sequence: TGTGCCAGCAGTGACCGGGACCGGGATATTCACCCCCACTTT. Translating gives CASSDRDRDIHPHF.

This clonotype was counted between two and nine times. V is TRBV7-2 and J is TRBJ1-2; 7 positions match TRBD1. Germline V gene data show CDR1 as SGHTA and CDR2 as FQGNSA. The length of the CDR3 is 18 residues. V trimming: 1 base; J trimming: 2 bases; junction bases outside the gene matches: 13. The CDR3 DNA reads as TGTGCCAGCAGCTTAGTTGTCTTGGGTCGGACAGGCAACTATGGCTACACCTTC. This gives the protein CASSLVVLGRTGNYGYTF.

This clonotype showed up just a few times. The V gene is TRBV9, the J gene TRBJ1-1; a weak D match, TRBD1 (6 bases). The germline V and J ends were trimmed by 0 bases and 7 bases, with 10 bases remaining between them. The CDR3 length is 13 residues. Germline-derived CDR1 and CDR2 are SGDLS and YYNGEE. The CDR3 region has the DNA TGTGCCAGCAGCGTAGACAGGGTTGGTGAAGCTTTCTTT. Residues: CASSVDRVGEAFF. The full variable domain, with the rest looked up from reference TRBV9 and TRBJ1-1, is DSGVTQTPKHLITATGQRVTLRCSPRSGDLSVYWYQQSLDQGLQFLIQYYNGEERAKGNILERFSAQQFPDLHSELNLSSLELGDSALYFCASSVDRVGEAFFGQGTRLTVV.

The chain recombines TRBV20-1 with TRBJ2-4; possibly TRBD2 for D (7 bases). Trimming removed 3 bases at V and 13 bases at J, with 25 bases between. This CDR3 region has 15 residues. CDR1 is DFQATT, CDR2 SNEGSKA, per germline (reference sequence). DNA of the CDR3: TGCAGTGCTAGTGGCGGGGGCCCCGTGGAAGGTGAGCAGTACTTC. This gives the protein CSASGGGPVEGEQYF.

This clonotype was counted ten times or more. The genes are TRBV20-1 and TRBJ1-5; TRBD1 might be the D (6 bases). Trimming pared 1 base from V and 0 bases from J, leaving 19 bases between. Germline V gene lookup returns CDR1 DFQATT and CDR2 SNEGSKA (reference sequence). The CDR3 sequence is 18 residues long. The CDR3 sequence is CSARAPALRGYSNQPQHF. Here the CDR3 DNA reads TGCAGTGCTAGAGCCCCGGCTCTCAGGGGATATAGCAATCAGCCCCAGCATTTT.

On this clonotype itself: A much larger clone lies a single base off, so this may be a read error. The rearrangement uses TRBV5-1 and TRBJ1-2; TRBD1 might be the D (5 bases). V was pared by 4 bases and J by 4 bases, with 11 bases between. Germline V lookup: CDR1 SGHRS, CDR2 YFSETQ. CDR3 length: 13 amino acids. Here the CDR3 reads CASSNQGSYGYTF. CDR3 sequence (DNA): TGCGCCAGCAGCAACCAGGGTAGCTATGGCTACACCTTC. Variable domain in full (rest from reference TRBV5-1 and TRBJ1-2): KAGVTQTPRYLIKTRGQQVTLSCSPISGHRSVSWYQQTPGQGLQFLFEYFSETQRNKGNFPGRFSGRQFSNSRSEMNVSTLELGDSALYLCASSNQGSYGYTFGSGTRLTVV.

This clonotype has more than one count but fewer than ten. The chain couples TRBV12-3 or TRBV12-4 to TRBJ2-1, with TRBD2 identical over 12 bases. J lost 5 bases, V lost 2 bases, and 4 bases had no gene match. CDR3 length: 16 amino acids. CDR3 coding DNA: TGTGCCAGCAGTTTAATTCTAGCGGGGGGGGACAATGAGCAGTTCTTC. Translation: CASSLILAGGDNEQFF.

This clonotype occurred many times. The V gene is TRBV6-5, the J gene TRBJ1-2, with 9 bases matching TRBD1. Germline loops: CDR1 MNHEY, CDR2 SVGAGI. The CDR3 runs to 17 residues. V shed 2 bases, J shed 0 bases, and the junction held 7 bases outside the gene matches. The CDR3 DNA follows: TGTGCCAGCAGTTACCACAGGGGGCAGGTAGCTAACTATGGCTACACCTTC. Translating it yields CASSYHRGQVANYGYTF.

This clonotype was seen ten or more times. The J gene is TRBJ2-5, the V gene TRBV20-1, with 11 bases fitting TRBD2. CDR3 length equals 16 residues. V lost 3 bases and J lost 2; bases outside the gene matches: 8. The germline V gene has CDR1 DFQATT and CDR2 SNEGSKA (reference sequence). The CDR3 DNA reads as TGCAGTGCTAGCCCCCCTAGCGGGGGGAATCAAGAGACCCAGTACTTC. This codes for CSASPPSGGNQETQYF.

This sequence joins TRBV6-6 and TRBJ1-2; no definite D call. This CDR3 region has 12 residues. The V end lost 2 bases, the J end lost 6 bases, and 7 bases lay between the germline ends. CDR1 is MNHNY, CDR2 SVGAGI, per germline (reference sequence). CDR3 region: CASSYKENGYTF. The DNA of the CDR3 is TGTGCCAGCAGTTACAAGGAAAATGGCTACACCTTC.

On this clonotype: This may come from a read error, since a much larger clone is one base off. This sequence joins TRBV20-1 and TRBJ2-1; 11 bases fit TRBD2. This CDR3 comprises 15 residues. Germline lookup yields CDR1 DFQATT and CDR2 SNEGSKA (reference sequence). The CDR3 loop is CSAATSGGPNNGQFF. The CDR3 DNA sequence: TGCAGTGCCGCCACTAGCGGGGGACCGAACAATGGGCAGTTCTTC.